This T cell receptor (beta chain) was profiled in a study of patients and donors after allogeneic stem cell transplantation. CDR1 DFQATT and CDR2 SNEGSKA come from the germline V gene (reference sequence). Trimming at V came to 3 bases and at J to 1 base, leaving 4 bases not matched to a gene. The CDR3 has 14 amino acids. TCRdb ran MiXCR on the RT-PCR reads and lists one entry per CDR3 protein. This table has 920,000 or so distinct CDR3 sequences, 15% to 20% appearing once. This clonotype appeared many times. This TCR was sampled from a human donor who was either an allogeneic HSCT recipient or a stem cell or donor lymphocyte infusion donor (not recorded which). It is not recorded whose cells these are; they may come from a transplant donor. The chain is built from TRBV20-1 and TRBJ2-3; 7 nucleotides match TRBD2. The specimen sequenced was blood, either unsorted or a sorted T cell fraction (not recorded which). In DNA, the CDR3 is TGCAGTGCTAGTCTACGGGAGGGCACAGATACGCAGTATTTT. Translated, it gives CSASLREGTDTQYF.